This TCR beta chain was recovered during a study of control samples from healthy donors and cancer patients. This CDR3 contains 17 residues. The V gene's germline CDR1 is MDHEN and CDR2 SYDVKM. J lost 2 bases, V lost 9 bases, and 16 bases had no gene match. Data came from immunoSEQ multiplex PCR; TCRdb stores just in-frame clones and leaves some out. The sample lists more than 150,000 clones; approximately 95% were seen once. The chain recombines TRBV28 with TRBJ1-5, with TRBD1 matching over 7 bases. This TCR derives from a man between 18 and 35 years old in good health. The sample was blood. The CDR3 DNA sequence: TGTGCCAGTGGGAGAGAGGGGGCGAATTTTGGCAATCAGCCCCAGCATTTT. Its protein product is CASGREGANFGNQPQHF.